This T cell receptor (beta chain) was observed in a study of CD8+ T cells in alopecia areata. Findings of the study overall: Scalp sample sequencing also detects resident alphabeta T cells of normal skin. Clonality was higher in lesional than normal scalp, especially in alopecia totalis/universalis. Patients shared TCRs less clearly than mice did, possibly owing to HLA.

Extraction of RNA preceded its reverse transcription into cDNA, which served as the sequencing template. TCRdb's table, derived via immunoSEQ multiplex PCR, lists solely in-frame clones and lacks some. The sample includes some 120,000 clones, around 48% of them seen just once. Germline lookup yields CDR1 SQVTM and CDR2 ANQGSEA. The germline V and J ends were trimmed by 3 bases and 4 bases, with 14 bases remaining between them. The length of the CDR3 is 14 residues. In the case of this clone: The antigen remains unidentified.

Sequencing was performed on NKG2D-low CD8+ T cells sorted from blood. The J gene is TRBJ2-3, the V gene TRBV29-1; D gene uncertain. The TCR was taken from a human donor with alopecia areata. DNA for the CDR3: TGCAGCGTTGAGGAATATATCCAGGCAGATACGCAGTATTTT. Translating gives CSVEEYIQADTQYF.